This T cell receptor (beta chain) was recovered during a study of blood T cell repertoires in COVID-19. Overall study context: COVID-19 samples collected from the United States, Italy and Spain covered acute and convalescent phases.

Under the authors' procedure: The authors estimated nucleated cell counts from reference gene primer amplification. The table came from immunoSEQ multiplex PCR; TCRdb's copy has only in-frame clones and leaves some out. That table furnishes V, J and clone size, whereas the DNA furnished D and trimming. The profile shows approximately 25,000 clones, around 92% of them singletons. In germline, CDR1 is SGHRS, CDR2 YFSETQ. V shed 0 bases and J shed 6 bases, with 15 bases lying between them. This CDR3 has 16 amino acids. The V and J genes are TRBV5-1 and TRBJ2-2, with D hard to call. Source material: peripheral blood. This receptor was identified in a man between 65 and 85 years old with active COVID-19. For the CDR3, the DNA is TGCGCCAGCAGCTTGGGTGTCCGCCCGGTCGCCGGGGAGCTGTTTTTT. This sequence encodes CASSLGVRPVAGELFF.